The rows below give T cell receptor beta chains drawn from one sample of a study of early T cells in non-severe SARS-CoV-2 infection. TCRdb reprocessed the 5' RACE reads via MiXCR and lists one record per CDR3 protein. This sample has under 95,000 distinct CDR3 sequences; roughly an eighth occur once, and the top ten carry 4% to 5.5%. Sequencing was performed on whole blood. Receptors originate from an adult who was a healthcare worker with PCR-confirmed SARS-CoV-2 infection or an uninfected control (not recorded which). The CDR3 runs from the conserved cysteine through the conserved F or W. A D gene is named only where the DNA matches it firmly. Clone size is given for some rows only: seen once, a few or many times, or a class if the clone is expanded.

V gene	D gene	CDR3 length	clone size	J gene	CDR3 protein	CDR3 DNA
TRBV11-2	NA	14	many	TRBJ2-2	CASSSGVIPGELFF	TGTGCCAGCAGCTCGGGCGTAATCCCCGGGGAGCTGTTTTTT
TRBV12-3/TRBV12-4	TRBD2	15	NA	TRBJ2-7	CASSFVTSGSYEQYF	TGTGCCAGCAGTTTTGTCACTAGCGGTTCGTACGAGCAGTACTTC
TRBV4-2	NA	18	many	TRBJ2-1	CASSLRSQPDPLNNEQFF	TGTGCCAGCAGCCTCCGTTCTCAGCCCGACCCCCTTAACAATGAGCAGTTCTTC
TRBV15	NA	14	NA	TRBJ1-2	CATSRALTNYGYTF	TGTGCCACCAGCAGAGCTCTCACAAACTATGGCTACACCTTC
TRBV11-2	TRBD1	15	many	TRBJ1-4	CASSLNRGSNEKLFF	TGTGCCAGCAGCTTGAACAGGGGATCTAATGAAAAACTGTTTTTT
TRBV29-1	TRBD1	14	NA	TRBJ2-5	CSVEKGGIGETQYF	TGCAGCGTTGAAAAAGGGGGCATAGGAGAGACCCAGTACTTC
TRBV5-1	NA	15	many	TRBJ2-2	CASSSREWNTGELFF	TGCGCCAGCAGCTCGAGGGAGTGGAACACCGGGGAGCTGTTTTTT
TRBV24-1	TRBD2	18	few	TRBJ2-3	CATSDSGLAGDRTDTQYF	TGTGCCACCAGTGATTCAGGACTAGCGGGGGACCGCACAGATACGCAGTATTTT
TRBV7-9	NA	14	NA	TRBJ2-2	CASSLPTNTGELFF	TGTGCCAGCAGCTTACCCACCAACACCGGGGAGCTGTTTTTT
TRBV29-1	TRBD2	13	NA	TRBJ2-3	CSVRGTSGDTQYF	TGCAGCGTAAGAGGGACTAGCGGAGATACGCAGTATTTT
TRBV29-1	TRBD2	13	NA	TRBJ2-7	CSVKIGRGDEQYF	TGCAGCGTTAAGATAGGCCGGGGGGACGAGCAGTACTTC
TRBV5-1	TRBD2	15	NA	TRBJ2-7	CASSSSGTSKGEQYF	TGCGCCAGCAGCTCCTCCGGGACTAGCAAGGGCGAGCAGTACTTC
TRBV2	NA	15	NA	TRBJ2-6	CASKRRVSGTNVLTF	TGTGCCAGTAAGCGACGGGTCTCTGGGACCAACGTCCTGACTTTC
TRBV2	TRBD2	14	NA	TRBJ2-3	CASSERAGADTQYF	TGTGCCAGCAGTGAAAGGGCGGGAGCAGATACGCAGTATTTT
TRBV28	NA	12	NA	TRBJ2-5	CASSFRAETQYF	TGTGCCAGCAGTTTCCGGGCAGAGACCCAGTACTTC
TRBV9	NA	13	few	TRBJ2-4	CASSVGPGDIQYF	TGTGCCAGCAGCGTGGGGCCGGGGGACATTCAGTACTTC
TRBV27	NA	13	NA	TRBJ2-1	CASSLSRGGEQFF	TGTGCCAGCAGTTTATCGAGGGGAGGTGAGCAGTTCTTC
TRBV6-1	NA	11	few	TRBJ2-7	CASLGGYEQYF	TGTGCCAGCCTGGGGGGCTACGAGCAGTACTTC
TRBV4-2	NA	14	many	TRBJ1-4	CASNDLPTNEKLFF	TGTGCCAGTAATGACCTTCCAACTAATGAAAAACTGTTTTTT
TRBV7-9	NA	15	many	TRBJ1-4	CASSWGAGGNEKLFF	TGTGCCAGCAGCTGGGGGGCAGGAGGAAATGAAAAACTGTTTTTT
TRBV18	TRBD1	14	few	TRBJ1-1	CASSPGQMNTEAFF	TGTGCCAGCTCACCGGGACAGATGAACACTGAAGCTTTCTTT
TRBV18	NA	14	NA	TRBJ2-7	CASSLGPESYEQYF	TGTGCCAGCTCACTTGGCCCGGAATCCTACGAGCAGTACTTC
TRBV7-3	NA	15	many	TRBJ1-5	CASSLSGDSNQPQHF	TGTGCCAGCAGCTTAAGCGGTGATAGCAATCAGCCCCAGCATTTT
TRBV19	NA	12	NA	TRBJ2-3	CASSTSVGTQYF	TGTGCCAGTAGTACTAGCGTCGGTACGCAGTATTTT
TRBV6-1	TRBD2	15	many	TRBJ2-3	CASSGLAGSTDTQYF	TGTGCCAGCAGTGGACTAGCGGGTAGCACAGATACGCAGTATTTT
TRBV7-9	NA	13	few	TRBJ1-5	CASSLAVNQPQHF	TGTGCCAGCAGCTTAGCGGTCAATCAGCCCCAGCATTTT
TRBV7-3	NA	17	many	TRBJ1-5	CASSLGVANRGHQPQHF	TGTGCCAGCAGCTTAGGGGTGGCGAACCGAGGGCATCAGCCCCAGCATTTT
TRBV7-2	NA	13	few	TRBJ2-7	CASNRDRAYEQYF	TGTGCCAGCAACCGGGACCGCGCCTACGAGCAGTACTTC